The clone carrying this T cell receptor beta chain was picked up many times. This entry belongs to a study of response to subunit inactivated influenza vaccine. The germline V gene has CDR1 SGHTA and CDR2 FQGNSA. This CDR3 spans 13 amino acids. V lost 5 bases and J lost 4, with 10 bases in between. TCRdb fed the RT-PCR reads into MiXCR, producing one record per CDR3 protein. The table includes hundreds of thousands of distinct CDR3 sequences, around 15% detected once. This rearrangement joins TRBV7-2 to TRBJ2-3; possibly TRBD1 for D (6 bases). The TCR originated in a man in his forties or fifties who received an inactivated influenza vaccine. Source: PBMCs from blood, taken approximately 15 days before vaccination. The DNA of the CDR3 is TGTGCCAGCAGCCCACAGGGACCAGATACGCAGTATTTT. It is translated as CASSPQGPDTQYF.